This T cell receptor beta chain was captured by sequencing in a study of T cells in Graves' hyperthyroidism and ophthalmopathy. The V segment lost 5 bases and the J segment 2 bases; nucleotides outside the gene matches: 2. The CDR3 has 14 residues. The V gene's germline CDR1 is SGHRS and CDR2 YFSETQ. Researchers took RNA transcripts and amplified the TCR beta CDR3 regions from them. When the TCR CDR3 underwent first-round RT-PCR, the HTBI primer set was used. Each CDR3 protein gets one entry after TCRdb re-called the multiplex PCR reads with MiXCR. The sample consists of about 530,000 distinct CDR3 sequences, over 15% of them appearing once. Study-wide findings and caveats: Expanded thyroid clonotypes (above 0.001) were mostly also found in blood. Stable hyperthyroidism and ophthalmopathy were separated using 13 V-J signatures.

This clonotype was recorded at least ten times. Its target is unknown. A NOSPECS grade of at least 4, a Clinical Activity Score of at least 3 and duration under 3 months were recorded in ophthalmopathy patients. Uncontrolled infections, other autoimmune diseases, pregnancy or lactation led to exclusion of patients. The V and J genes are TRBV5-1 and TRBJ2-7; TRBD2 matches at 12 bases. Material: blood. The TCR sequence derives from a woman between 18 and 30 years old with Graves' ophthalmopathy. The chain's CDR3 is CASRLAGGPYEQYF. In nucleotides, the CDR3 is TGCGCCAGCAGACTAGCGGGAGGTCCCTACGAGCAGTACTTC.